This T cell receptor beta chain was identified during a study of T cells in Graves' hyperthyroidism and ophthalmopathy. General study points: A 13 V-J signature model discriminated ophthalmopathy versus stable hyperthyroidism.

Amplification of TCR beta CDR3 regions used RNA as the template. Initially, a first-round RT-PCR of the TCR CDR3 employed the HTBI primer set. MiXCR was run by TCRdb on the multiplex PCR reads, yielding one entry per CDR3 protein. Of hundreds of thousands of distinct CDR3 sequences listed, roughly 15% were seen once; the top ten hold around 4.5%. Ophthalmopathy cases scored 3 or more on the Clinical Activity Score and 4 or more on NOSPECS grade, with duration below 3 months. Based on clinical symptoms, serum thyroxine and TRAb, thyroid ultrasound and orbital computed tomography, diagnoses were reached. Isolation of PBMCs was performed on 8.5 to 10 ml fresh peripheral blood. The germline CDR1 and CDR2 sequences are MNHEY and SMNVEV (reference sequence). V was pared by 1 base and J by 0 bases, with 4 bases of the junction left unmatched. The CDR3 is made up of 16 amino acids. This clonotype was observed many times. Antigen: not known.

The source material was blood. This receptor was identified in a woman between 40 and 55 years old with Graves' ophthalmopathy. The rearrangement links TRBV27 to TRBJ1-1, with 8 bases fitting TRBD1. In nucleotides, the CDR3 is TGTGCCAGCAGTTTATTTCAGGGGGCCATGAACACTGAAGCTTTCTTT. Translation: CASSLFQGAMNTEAFF.